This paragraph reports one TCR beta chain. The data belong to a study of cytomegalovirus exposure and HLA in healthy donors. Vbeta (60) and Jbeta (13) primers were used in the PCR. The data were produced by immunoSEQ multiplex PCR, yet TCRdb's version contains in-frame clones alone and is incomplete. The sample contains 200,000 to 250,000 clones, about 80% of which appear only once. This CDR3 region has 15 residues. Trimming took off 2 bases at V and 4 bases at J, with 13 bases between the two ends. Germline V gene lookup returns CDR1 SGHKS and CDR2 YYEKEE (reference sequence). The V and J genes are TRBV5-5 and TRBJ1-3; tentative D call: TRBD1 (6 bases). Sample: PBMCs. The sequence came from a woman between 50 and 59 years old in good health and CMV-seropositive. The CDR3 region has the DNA TGTGCCAGCAGCTTATTGGCGGGGGCGGGAAACACCATATATTTT. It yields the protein CASSLLAGAGNTIYF.